The present T cell receptor (beta chain) was sequenced within a study of blood T cell repertoires in COVID-19. Overall study context: The United States, Italy and Spain were the sources of the acute and convalescent COVID-19 samples. PBMCs, B-cell-depleted T cells, or T cells were the source of the cDNA or gDNA that made up the material.

Per the original methods: Reference gene primer amplification gave estimated nucleated cell counts. The assay was immunoSEQ multiplex PCR, and TCRdb's table has in-frame clones only and misses some. V, J and clone size derive from that table, while D and trimming were established from the DNA sequence. The data contain around 260,000 clones, under 90% of them seen just once; the ten biggest clones take up approximately 10%. The V and J ends lost 3 bases and 1 base respectively, with 7 bases between them. Germline V gives CDR1 DFQATT, CDR2 SNEGSKA (reference sequence). This CDR3 spans 13 amino acids. Sequencing was performed on peripheral blood. The clonotype comes from a woman in her 50s who had recovered from COVID-19. The gene calls are TRBV20-1 and TRBJ2-1; D gene ambiguous. The CDR3: CSASYLSYNEQFF. CDR3 DNA sequence: TGCAGTGCTAGTTACTTATCCTACAATGAGCAGTTCTTC.